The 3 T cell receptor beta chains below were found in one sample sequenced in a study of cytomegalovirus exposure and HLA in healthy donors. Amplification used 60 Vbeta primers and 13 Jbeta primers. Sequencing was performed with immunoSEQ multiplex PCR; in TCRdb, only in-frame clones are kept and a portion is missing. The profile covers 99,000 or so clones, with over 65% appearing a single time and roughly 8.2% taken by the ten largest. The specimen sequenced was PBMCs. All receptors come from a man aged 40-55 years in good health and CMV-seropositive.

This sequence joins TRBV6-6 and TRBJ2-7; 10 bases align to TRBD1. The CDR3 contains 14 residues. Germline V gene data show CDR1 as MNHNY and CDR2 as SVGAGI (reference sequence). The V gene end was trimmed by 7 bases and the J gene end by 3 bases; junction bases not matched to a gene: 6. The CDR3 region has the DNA TGTGCCAGCATCATAGGACAGGGGGGCTACGAGCAGTACTTC. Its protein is CASIIGQGGYEQYF.

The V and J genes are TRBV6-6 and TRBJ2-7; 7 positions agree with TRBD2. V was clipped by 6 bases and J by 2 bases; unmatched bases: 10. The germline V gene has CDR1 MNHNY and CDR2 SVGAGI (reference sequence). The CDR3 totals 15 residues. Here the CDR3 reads CASSPVEGGPYEQYF. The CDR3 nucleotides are TGTGCCAGCAGCCCCGTGGAGGGAGGGCCCTACGAGCAGTACTTC.

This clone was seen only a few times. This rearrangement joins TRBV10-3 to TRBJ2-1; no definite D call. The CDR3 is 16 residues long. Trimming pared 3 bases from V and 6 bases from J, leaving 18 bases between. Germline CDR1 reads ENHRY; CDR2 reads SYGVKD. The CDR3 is CAISDLAVGRSNEQFF. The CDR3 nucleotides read TGTGCCATCAGTGACCTCGCGGTAGGAAGGTCCAATGAGCAGTTCTTC.